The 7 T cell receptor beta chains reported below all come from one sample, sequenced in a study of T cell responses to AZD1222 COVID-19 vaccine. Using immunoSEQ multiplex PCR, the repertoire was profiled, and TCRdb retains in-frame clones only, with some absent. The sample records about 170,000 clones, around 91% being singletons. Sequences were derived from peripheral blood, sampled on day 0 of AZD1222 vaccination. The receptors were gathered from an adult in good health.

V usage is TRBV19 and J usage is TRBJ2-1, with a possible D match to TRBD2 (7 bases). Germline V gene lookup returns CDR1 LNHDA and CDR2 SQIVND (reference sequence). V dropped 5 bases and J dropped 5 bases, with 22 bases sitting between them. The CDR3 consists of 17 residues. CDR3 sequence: CASSPGVGGARNNEQFF. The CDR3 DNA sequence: TGTGCCAGTAGTCCGGGCGTGGGGGGGGCTAGAAACAATGAGCAGTTCTTC.

In nucleotides, the CDR3 is TGTGCCAGCAGCCTTGACAGGGGGAACACTGAAGCTTTCTTT. Protein product: CASSLDRGNTEAFF. This rearrangement joins TRBV6-5 to TRBJ1-1; 8 nucleotides line up with TRBD1. Germline V gene data show CDR1 as MNHEY and CDR2 as SVGAGI. This CDR3 spans 14 amino acids. J lost 1 base, V lost 6 bases, and 4 bases had no gene match.

For the CDR3, the DNA is TGTGCCAGCAGCTTAGGATGGGCCCGAATCCTTTATGGCTACACCTTC. Its protein is CASSLGWARILYGYTF. The chain links TRBV7-2 to TRBJ1-2; D gene unclear. CDR1 is SGHTA, CDR2 FQGNSA, per germline. This CDR3 comprises 16 residues. V lost 1 base and J 5 bases, leaving 17 bases between the germline ends.

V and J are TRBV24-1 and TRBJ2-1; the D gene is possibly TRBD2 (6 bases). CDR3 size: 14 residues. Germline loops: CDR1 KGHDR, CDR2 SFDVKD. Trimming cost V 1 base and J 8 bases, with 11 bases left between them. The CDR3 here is CATSDFRGSDEQFF. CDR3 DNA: TGTGCCACCAGTGATTTTCGGGGGTCTGATGAGCAGTTCTTC.

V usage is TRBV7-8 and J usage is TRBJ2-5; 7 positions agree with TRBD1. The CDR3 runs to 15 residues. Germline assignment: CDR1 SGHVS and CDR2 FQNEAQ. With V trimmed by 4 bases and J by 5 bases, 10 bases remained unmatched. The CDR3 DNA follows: TGTGCCAGCAGCTCCCTGACAGGGAACGGGGAGACCCAGTACTTC. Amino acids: CASSSLTGNGETQYF.

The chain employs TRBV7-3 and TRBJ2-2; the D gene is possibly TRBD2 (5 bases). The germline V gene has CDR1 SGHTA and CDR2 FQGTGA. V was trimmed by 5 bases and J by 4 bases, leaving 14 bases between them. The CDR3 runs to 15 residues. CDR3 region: CASSRLASATGELFF. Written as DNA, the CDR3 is TGTGCCAGCAGCCGTCTAGCCTCGGCCACCGGGGAGCTGTTTTTT. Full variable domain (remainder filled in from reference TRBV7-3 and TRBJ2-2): GAGVSQTPSNKVTEKGKYVELRCDPISGHTALYWYRQSLGQGPEFLIYFQGTGAADDSGLPNDRFFAVRPEGSVSTLKIQRTERGDSAVYLCASSRLASATGELFFGEGSRLTVL.

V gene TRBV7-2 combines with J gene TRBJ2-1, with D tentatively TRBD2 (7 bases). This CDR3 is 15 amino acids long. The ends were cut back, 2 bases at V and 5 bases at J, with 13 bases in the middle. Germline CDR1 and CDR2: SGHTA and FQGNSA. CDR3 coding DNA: TGTGCCAGCAGCTTAAAGGGGGGGGCTAACAATGAGCAGTTCTTC. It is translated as CASSLKGGANNEQFF.